This TCR beta chain derives from a study of cytomegalovirus exposure and HLA in healthy donors. Vbeta (60) and Jbeta (13) primers were used in the PCR. Data came from immunoSEQ multiplex PCR; TCRdb stores just in-frame clones and leaves some out. The data show roughly 190,000 clones, with 80% seen just once and approximately 6.3% held by the top ten. CDR1 is SGHDN and CDR2 is FVKESK in the germline V gene. CDR3 size: 16 residues. Trimming took off 5 bases at V and 0 bases at J, with 17 bases between the two ends. Concerning this clone: Antigen: not known.

Broader study findings: Reports showed the classifier diagnosing cytomegalovirus status with high specificity and sensitivity.

What was sequenced was PBMCs. The receptor's source is a man aged 40-50 years in good health and CMV-seropositive. The chain links TRBV14 to TRBJ2-7, with D perhaps TRBD2 (5 bases). CDR3 sequence reads: CASSTRMPGSSYEQYF. DNA for the CDR3: TGTGCCAGCAGCACCCGGATGCCGGGGAGCTCCTACGAGCAGTACTTC.